These 24 T cell receptor beta chains originate from one sample sequenced in a study of cytomegalovirus exposure and HLA in healthy donors. The assay was immunoSEQ multiplex PCR, and TCRdb's table has in-frame clones only and misses some. The table has 200,000 to 250,000 clones, just over 90% seen once. The sample was PBMCs. All receptors derive from a woman under 30 in good health and CMV-seronegative.

V and J are TRBV11-2 and TRBJ2-7, with D tentatively TRBD1 (6 bases). The V and J ends lost 5 bases and 2 bases respectively, with 16 bases between them. Germline V gene lookup returns CDR1 SGHAT and CDR2 FQNNGV. The CDR3 runs 15 residues. CDR3 bases: TGTGCCAGCAGCCTCCCCGGACAGCGGCCCTACGAGCAGTACTTC. Protein: CASSLPGQRPYEQYF. Full variable domain (rest looked up from reference TRBV11-2 and TRBJ2-7): EAGVAQSPRYKIIEKRQSVAFWCNPISGHATLYWYQQILGQGPKLLIQFQNNGVVDDSQLPKDRFSAERLKGVDSTLKIQPAKLEDSAVYLCASSLPGQRPYEQYFGPGTRLTVT.

The chain joins TRBV5-1 to TRBJ2-7, with 11 bases that match TRBD2. The CDR3 runs to 16 residues. Germline values: CDR1 SGHRS, CDR2 YFSETQ. Trimming removed 4 bases from V and 3 bases from J; junction bases left unmatched: 9. The CDR3 here is CASSDKLAGEVYEQYF. In DNA, the CDR3 is TGCGCCAGCAGCGACAAACTAGCGGGAGAAGTCTACGAGCAGTACTTC.

This chain uses TRBV7-9 with TRBJ2-1; a possible D gene is TRBD2 (6 bases). CDR3 length: 15 residues. The V end was cut by 2 bases, the J end by 6 bases, with 14 bases between. CDR1 SEHNR and CDR2 FQNEAQ come from the germline V gene (reference sequence). In DNA, the CDR3 is TGTGCCAGCAGCTTATGGAGGGATGGCCCCAATGAGCAGTTCTTC. As protein: CASSLWRDGPNEQFF.

V is TRBV27 and J is TRBJ1-1, with TRBD1 identical over 8 bases. Germline CDR1 reads MNHEY; CDR2 reads SMNVEV (reference sequence). The CDR3 is made up of 13 amino acids. Trimming at V came to 4 bases and at J to 13 bases, leaving 11 bases not matched to a gene. In nucleotides, the CDR3 is TGTGCCAGCAGTTCTACAGGGGGTCGAAGCGGTTTCTTT. Its translation: CASSSTGGRSGFF.

The genes are TRBV10-3 and TRBJ2-7, with TRBD2 identical over 9 bases. V lost 8 bases and J lost 2; bases outside the gene matches: 16. The CDR3 has 17 amino acids. Looked up from germline, CDR1 is ENHRY and CDR2 is SYGVKD. The CDR3 DNA reads TGTGCCATCGGGAGTCAAGCGGGAGGCCCAATGGCCTACGAGCAGTACTTC. Its translation is CAIGSQAGGPMAYEQYF.

Only one count was recorded for this clone. The chain is built from TRBV27 and TRBJ1-1; the D is unclear. Trimming cost V 2 bases and J 1 base, with 8 bases left between them. Per germline, CDR1 MNHEY and CDR2 SMNVEV (reference sequence). The CDR3 totals 14 residues. The CDR3 is CASSLVQANTEAFF. The CDR3 nucleotides read TGTGCCAGCAGTTTAGTGCAGGCGAACACTGAAGCTTTCTTT.

The genes are TRBV25-1 and TRBJ1-2; TRBD1 agrees at 8 bases. This CDR3 region has 15 residues. The V gene end was trimmed by 5 bases and the J gene end by 1 base; junction bases not matched to a gene: 6. Looked up from germline, CDR1 is MGHDK and CDR2 is SYGVNS. The CDR3 region is CASSPLDRVNYGYTF. The CDR3, as DNA: TGTGCCAGCAGTCCGCTGGACAGGGTTAACTATGGCTACACCTTC.

This sequence joins TRBV6-6 and TRBJ2-7; 10 bases are a match to TRBD2. The CDR3 is 15 amino acids. Germline CDR1 is MNHNY and CDR2 is SVGAGI (reference sequence). V shed 6 bases, J shed 3 bases, and the junction held 8 bases outside the gene matches. As DNA, the CDR3 is TGTGCCAGCAGCCCTCCCCCTAGCGGGAGCTACGAGCAGTACTTC. Its translation is CASSPPPSGSYEQYF.

This clone occurred once. The V call is TRBV6-6, the J call TRBJ1-1; 7 bases match TRBD1. Germline-derived CDR1 and CDR2 are MNHNY and SVGAGI (reference sequence). Trimming removed 5 bases from V and 11 bases from J; junction bases left unmatched: 14. This CDR3 spans 14 amino acids. The CDR3, as DNA: TGTGCCAGCAGTCCCCAATTGGAGGGGGCGAGTGCTTTCTTT. Protein product: CASSPQLEGASAFF.

This chain joins TRBV18 and TRBJ1-4; possibly TRBD1 for D (6 bases). V was shortened by 4 bases and J by 4 bases, with 16 bases between the two germline ends. The V gene's germline CDR1 is KGHSH and CDR2 LQKENI. The CDR3 is 16 amino acids. The chain's CDR3 is CASSLLGQSDNEKLFF. CDR3 in DNA: TGTGCCAGCTCACTTCTAGGACAGTCCGATAATGAAAAACTGTTTTTT.

The V gene is TRBV7-2, the J gene TRBJ2-7, with 7 bases identical to TRBD2. Germline V gene lookup returns CDR1 SGHTA and CDR2 FQGNSA. The junction had 4 bases not matched to a gene; V was cut back by 0 bases and J by 2 bases. The CDR3 sequence is 15 residues long. CDR3 amino acids: CASSLAGGLAYEQYF. CDR3 bases: TGTGCCAGCAGCTTAGCCGGGGGGTTAGCCTACGAGCAGTACTTC.

The rearrangement links TRBV29-1 to TRBJ2-1, with D possibly TRBD2 on 7 matching bases. The CDR3 length is 16 residues. V was pared by 6 bases and J by 6 bases, with 24 bases between. Germline V gene lookup returns CDR1 SQVTM and CDR2 ANQGSEA. CDR3 coding DNA: TGCAGCGTGGGGGGACGGGGGGCCGAAGGGTCCAATGAGCAGTTCTTC. The encoded protein is CSVGGRGAEGSNEQFF.

The chain combines TRBV2 with TRBJ1-4; D is ambiguous. Per germline, CDR1 SNHLY and CDR2 FYNNEI. The CDR3 consists of 11 residues. Deletions cut 5 bases from V and 11 bases from J, with 9 bases between. This CDR3 is CASSSVGKLFF. In nucleotides, the CDR3 is TGTGCCAGCAGTAGCGTCGGGAAACTGTTTTTT.

This chain uses TRBV6-5 with TRBJ2-7; D is perhaps TRBD2 (5 bases). Germline lookup yields CDR1 MNHEY and CDR2 SVGAGI. The CDR3 is 15 residues long. V was pared by 9 bases and J by 1 base, with 19 bases between. CDR3 bases: TGTGCCAGTAGGAACAGCGGAATGGTTTCCTACGAGCAGTACTTC. It yields the protein CASRNSGMVSYEQYF.

This chain joins TRBV15 and TRBJ1-3; 11 bases fit TRBD1. Trimming at V came to 1 base and at J to 0 bases, leaving 8 bases not matched to a gene. The germline V gene encodes CDR1 LNHNV and CDR2 YYDKDF (reference sequence). This CDR3 spans 19 amino acids. The CDR3 loop is CATSRGDRGAPSSGNTIYF. DNA of the CDR3: TGTGCCACCAGCAGAGGGGACAGGGGGGCCCCGAGCTCTGGAAACACCATATATTTT.

This chain connects TRBV7-8 to TRBJ2-1; possible D gene TRBD2, 6 bases. CDR3 length: 19 amino acids. Germline V gives CDR1 SGHVS, CDR2 FQNEAQ. Trimming cost V 5 bases and J 7 bases, with 30 bases left between them. The CDR3 DNA is TGTGCCAGCAGCAAACCGGGACTTCGGTCGGGTTTGATAGGGAATGAGCAGTTCTTC. Translated: CASSKPGLRSGLIGNEQFF.

This clone was counted once. The chain couples TRBV20-1 to TRBJ2-1, with D possibly TRBD1 on 6 matching bases. V dropped 6 bases and J dropped 9 bases, with 12 bases sitting between them. The CDR3 is 11 residues long. Germline-derived CDR1 and CDR2 are DFQATT and SNEGSKA (reference sequence). The CDR3 loop is CSARQVSEQFF. CDR3 bases: TGCAGTGCGCGACAGGTTTCTGAGCAGTTCTTC.

V gene TRBV13 combines with J gene TRBJ2-3; possible D gene TRBD1, 6 bases. The CDR3 has 15 amino acids. The germline gives CDR1 PRHDT, CDR2 FYEKMQ (reference sequence). Trimming took 3 bases from V and 2 from J, leaving 12 bases between them. The CDR3 loop is CASSFGQGYTDTQYF. The CDR3 coding sequence is TGTGCCAGCAGCTTTGGTCAGGGGTACACAGATACGCAGTATTTT.

The rearrangement links TRBV9 to TRBJ1-2, with D uncertain. Germline CDR1 reads SGDLS; CDR2 reads YYNGEE. Trimming shortened V by 0 bases and J by 4 bases, and 10 bases separated the two germline ends. CDR3 size: 14 residues. DNA for the CDR3: TGTGCCAGCAGCGTAGAGCAGGAAGCCTATGGCTACACCTTC. It codes for CASSVEQEAYGYTF.

The CDR3 loop reads CASSQALAGPTISPNYGYTF. The CDR3 DNA follows: TGTGCCAGCAGCCAAGCGTTGGCAGGGCCGACCATATCCCCTAACTATGGCTACACCTTC. V gene TRBV4-2 combines with J gene TRBJ1-2, with a possible D match to TRBD1 (5 bases). V shed 1 base and J shed 0 bases, with 24 bases lying between them. CDR1 and CDR2 from the germline V gene are LGHNA and YNFKEQ. CDR3 length: 20 amino acids.

The chain has TRBV6-5 and TRBJ2-2; D is uncertain. Trimming removed 2 bases at V and 0 bases at J, with 7 bases between. Per the germline V gene, CDR1 is MNHEY and CDR2 is SVGAGI. The CDR3 totals 15 residues. Written as DNA, the CDR3 is TGTGCCAGCAGTTACGAGCAGGCGAACACCGGGGAGCTGTTTTTT. Translation gives CASSYEQANTGELFF.

The chain recombines TRBV10-2 with TRBJ2-7; TRBD2 agrees at 9 bases. J gave up 1 base and V 6 bases, and 4 bases lay outside the gene matches. The CDR3 spans 14 residues. Germline V CDR1 and CDR2: WSHSY, SAAADI. The CDR3 nucleotides read TGCGCCAGCAGCCCTAGCGGGACTTCCTACGAGCAGTACTTC. It translates to CASSPSGTSYEQYF.

This chain links TRBV7-2 with TRBJ2-5; TRBD2 agrees at 8 bases. This CDR3 contains 16 residues. Trimming at V came to 0 bases and at J to 7 bases, leaving 10 bases not matched to a gene. CDR1 and CDR2 from the germline V gene are SGHTA and FQGNSA. The CDR3 spells CASSLAAGVGLLTQYF. In DNA, the CDR3 is TGTGCCAGCAGCTTAGCAGCGGGGGTGGGTCTGCTGACCCAGTACTTC.

As for this clone: Other nucleotide sequences from this sample produce the same CDR3. This chain joins TRBV25-1 and TRBJ1-2; a weak D match, TRBD1 (5 bases). V dropped 6 bases and J dropped 0 bases, with 5 bases sitting between them. The CDR3 has 12 amino acids. Germline-derived CDR1 and CDR2 are MGHDK and SYGVNS. This CDR3 is CASRTANYGYTF. Written as DNA, the CDR3 is TGTGCCAGCAGGACAGCTAACTATGGCTACACCTTC.